The rows below give T cell receptor beta chains drawn from one sample of a study of siplizumab effects on memory and regulatory T cells. This table comes from immunoSEQ multiplex PCR, and its TCRdb copy is limited to in-frame clones, with some not included. Found here are 100,000 or so clones, more than 85% of them singletons; the top ten hold around 2.7%. The sample consisted of CD4+ T cells sorted from blood. The receptors were sampled from a human donor in good health. Some clones in this sample may be carry-over from other donors' samples. Each CDR3 is given with its conserved first and last residue. Fields, in order: D gene, J gene, V gene, clone size, CDR3 protein, CDR3 DNA. The D gene is left open where the match is weak. The listing skips clone size in some rows; elsewhere it reads once, few, many or a size class.

d_call: NA; j_call: TRBJ2-3; v_call: TRBV19; clone_size: NA; cdr3_aa: CASSISRGVTDTQYF; cdr3_nt: TGTGCCAGTAGTATCTCCAGGGGGGTCACAGATACGCAGTATTTT
d_call: NA; j_call: TRBJ2-2; v_call: TRBV12-5; clone_size: NA; cdr3_aa: CASGLAVASPGELFF; cdr3_nt: TGTGCTAGTGGTTTGGCGGTAGCGTCCCCCGGGGAGCTGTTTTTT
d_call: TRBD2; j_call: TRBJ2-3; v_call: TRBV5-4; clone_size: NA; cdr3_aa: CASSSRGGDTQYF; cdr3_nt: TGTGCCAGCAGCTCACGGGGGGGAGATACGCAGTATTTT
d_call: NA; j_call: TRBJ2-7; v_call: TRBV19; clone_size: NA; cdr3_aa: CASSIVKRNYEQYF; cdr3_nt: TGTGCCAGTAGTATAGTCAAGCGCAACTACGAGCAGTACTTC
d_call: NA; j_call: TRBJ2-7; v_call: TRBV27; clone_size: NA; cdr3_aa: CASSFTGRTYEQYF; cdr3_nt: TGTGCCAGCAGTTTCACAGGGAGGACCTACGAGCAGTACTTC
d_call: NA; j_call: TRBJ1-4; v_call: TRBV5-4; clone_size: NA; cdr3_aa: CASSPSQEEVEKLFF; cdr3_nt: TGTGCCAGCAGCCCCTCACAGGAGGAAGTGGAAAAACTGTTTTTT
d_call: TRBD1; j_call: TRBJ1-2; v_call: TRBV5-1; clone_size: NA; cdr3_aa: CASSLGTGGPYGYTF; cdr3_nt: TGCGCCAGCAGCTTGGGGACAGGGGGCCCCTATGGCTACACCTTC
d_call: NA; j_call: TRBJ1-2; v_call: TRBV25-1; clone_size: NA; cdr3_aa: CASSELTVDGYTF; cdr3_nt: TGTGCCAGCAGTGAATTAACAGTCGATGGCTACACCTTC
d_call: NA; j_call: TRBJ1-2; v_call: TRBV6-5; clone_size: NA; cdr3_aa: CATYFSPGRYTF; cdr3_nt: TGTGCCACCTACTTCTCCCCGGGCCGCTACACCTTC
d_call: TRBD2; j_call: TRBJ2-1; v_call: TRBV6-5; clone_size: NA; cdr3_aa: CASSSLAGVNEQFF; cdr3_nt: TGTGCCAGCAGTTCTCTAGCGGGAGTCAATGAGCAGTTCTTC
d_call: NA; j_call: TRBJ1-5; v_call: TRBV5-8; clone_size: NA; cdr3_aa: CASSFWGRGKGNQPQHF; cdr3_nt: TGTGCCAGCAGCTTCTGGGGGCGAGGGAAGGGCAATCAGCCCCAGCATTTT
d_call: TRBD2; j_call: TRBJ2-1; v_call: TRBV6-6; clone_size: NA; cdr3_aa: CASRLTSGRYNEQFF; cdr3_nt: TGTGCCAGCAGACTAACTAGCGGGAGATACAATGAGCAGTTCTTC
d_call: NA; j_call: TRBJ1-2; v_call: TRBV6-1; clone_size: NA; cdr3_aa: CASRASGPHYGYTF; cdr3_nt: TGTGCCAGCAGGGCTTCCGGGCCGCACTATGGCTACACCTTC
d_call: TRBD1; j_call: TRBJ1-2; v_call: TRBV6-5; clone_size: NA; cdr3_aa: CASRLARTGTYGYTF; cdr3_nt: TGTGCCAGCCGCTTAGCCCGGACAGGGACCTATGGCTACACCTTC
d_call: NA; j_call: TRBJ2-5; v_call: TRBV29-1; clone_size: once; cdr3_aa: CSVEQGVGETQYF; cdr3_nt: TGCAGCGTTGAACAGGGAGTAGGAGAGACCCAGTACTTC
d_call: NA; j_call: TRBJ1-1; v_call: TRBV7-8; clone_size: once; cdr3_aa: CASSGGTATEAFF; cdr3_nt: TGTGCCAGCAGCGGAGGGACCGCGACTGAAGCTTTCTTT
d_call: TRBD2; j_call: TRBJ2-2; v_call: TRBV27; clone_size: NA; cdr3_aa: CASSPLRVVAGKTGELFF; cdr3_nt: TGTGCCAGCAGTCCCCTAAGGGTTGTAGCGGGAAAGACCGGGGAGCTGTTTTTT
d_call: TRBD2; j_call: TRBJ2-1; v_call: TRBV7-7; clone_size: once; cdr3_aa: CASSSRPGTSGRFFGNEQFF; cdr3_nt: TGTGCTAGCAGCAGTCGACCCGGGACTAGCGGGAGATTCTTTGGCAATGAGCAGTTCTTC
d_call: TRBD1; j_call: TRBJ1-5; v_call: TRBV6-1; clone_size: NA; cdr3_aa: CASSDPRTGGYRNQPQHF; cdr3_nt: TGTGCCAGCAGTGACCCAAGGACAGGGGGCTATCGCAATCAGCCCCAGCATTTT
d_call: TRBD2; j_call: TRBJ2-2; v_call: TRBV28; clone_size: NA; cdr3_aa: CASSPSGGEGLFF; cdr3_nt: TGTGCCAGCAGCCCTTCGGGAGGGGAAGGGCTGTTTTTT
d_call: NA; j_call: TRBJ1-2; v_call: TRBV9; clone_size: NA; cdr3_aa: CASSSNDGGYTF; cdr3_nt: TGTGCCAGCAGCTCCAATGACGGCGGCTACACCTTC
d_call: TRBD1; j_call: TRBJ1-5; v_call: TRBV28; clone_size: NA; cdr3_aa: CASSLPRQGLWNQPQHF; cdr3_nt: TGTGCCAGCAGTTTGCCTCGACAGGGATTATGGAATCAGCCCCAGCATTTT
d_call: TRBD1; j_call: TRBJ1-1; v_call: TRBV5-1; clone_size: once; cdr3_aa: CASRAGQGEIEAFF; cdr3_nt: TGCGCCAGCAGGGCGGGACAGGGGGAAATTGAAGCTTTCTTT
d_call: NA; j_call: TRBJ2-7; v_call: TRBV11-2; clone_size: NA; cdr3_aa: CASSLFGGNYEQYF; cdr3_nt: TGTGCCAGCAGCTTATTTGGGGGTAACTACGAGCAGTACTTC
d_call: NA; j_call: TRBJ1-6; v_call: TRBV2; clone_size: NA; cdr3_aa: CASSATYNSPLHF; cdr3_nt: TGTGCCAGCAGTGCTACCTATAATTCACCCCTCCACTTT
d_call: NA; j_call: TRBJ2-5; v_call: TRBV2; clone_size: NA; cdr3_aa: CASSSQYF; cdr3_nt: TGTGCCAGCAGTTCCCAGTACTTC
d_call: NA; j_call: TRBJ2-5; v_call: TRBV5-6; clone_size: NA; cdr3_aa: CASSGRASGRETQYF; cdr3_nt: TGTGCCAGCAGCGGTAGGGCATCGGGAAGAGAGACCCAGTACTTC
d_call: TRBD2; j_call: TRBJ2-1; v_call: TRBV6-5; clone_size: NA; cdr3_aa: CASSYPGLAGSNEQFF; cdr3_nt: TGTGCCAGCAGTTACCCTGGACTAGCGGGAAGCAATGAGCAGTTCTTC
d_call: NA; j_call: TRBJ2-1; v_call: TRBV7-9; clone_size: NA; cdr3_aa: CASSSGLSDNEQFF; cdr3_nt: TGTGCCAGCAGCTCCGGACTATCTGACAATGAGCAGTTCTTC
d_call: NA; j_call: TRBJ2-5; v_call: TRBV28; clone_size: NA; cdr3_aa: CASTDGGYATQYF; cdr3_nt: TGTGCCAGCACCGACGGAGGGTACGCGACCCAGTACTTC
d_call: NA; j_call: TRBJ2-5; v_call: TRBV30; clone_size: NA; cdr3_aa: CAWSVSGSGETQYF; cdr3_nt: TGTGCCTGGAGTGTATCCGGATCTGGGGAGACCCAGTACTTC
d_call: NA; j_call: TRBJ2-7; v_call: TRBV7-6; clone_size: NA; cdr3_aa: CASSLTGAGEQYF; cdr3_nt: TGTGCCAGCAGCTTAACGGGAGCAGGCGAGCAGTACTTC
d_call: TRBD1; j_call: TRBJ1-1; v_call: TRBV5-1; clone_size: NA; cdr3_aa: CASSDPGQGAVTEAFF; cdr3_nt: TGCGCCAGCAGCGACCCGGGACAGGGGGCGGTCACTGAAGCTTTCTTT
d_call: TRBD2; j_call: TRBJ2-1; v_call: TRBV7-9; clone_size: NA; cdr3_aa: CASSPLAGVVLNEQFF; cdr3_nt: TGTGCCAGCAGCCCACTAGCGGGAGTAGTCCTCAATGAGCAGTTCTTC
d_call: NA; j_call: TRBJ1-5; v_call: TRBV19; clone_size: NA; cdr3_aa: CASNQGTDQPQHF; cdr3_nt: TGTGCCAGTAATCAAGGGACCGATCAGCCCCAGCATTTT
d_call: NA; j_call: TRBJ2-5; v_call: TRBV5-1; clone_size: NA; cdr3_aa: CASSLASEKETQYF; cdr3_nt: TGCGCCAGCAGCTTGGCTAGCGAGAAAGAGACCCAGTACTTC
d_call: NA; j_call: TRBJ2-3; v_call: TRBV9; clone_size: NA; cdr3_aa: CASSVDPARDTQYF; cdr3_nt: TGTGCCAGCAGCGTAGACCCCGCGCGAGATACGCAGTATTTT
d_call: TRBD1; j_call: TRBJ2-3; v_call: TRBV27; clone_size: NA; cdr3_aa: CASSWLRDRGPDTQYF; cdr3_nt: TGTGCCAGCAGTTGGCTCCGGGACAGGGGGCCAGATACGCAGTATTTT
d_call: TRBD2; j_call: TRBJ2-1; v_call: TRBV11-2; clone_size: NA; cdr3_aa: CASSPLPGLAGESEQFF; cdr3_nt: TGTGCCAGCAGCCCTCTGCCGGGACTAGCGGGAGAAAGTGAGCAGTTCTTC
d_call: NA; j_call: TRBJ1-2; v_call: TRBV19; clone_size: once; cdr3_aa: CASSTPGQTYGYTF; cdr3_nt: TGTGCCAGTAGTACCCCTGGACAGACCTATGGCTACACCTTC
d_call: TRBD1; j_call: TRBJ1-3; v_call: TRBV4-1; clone_size: NA; cdr3_aa: CASSQGDRARDTIYF; cdr3_nt: TGCGCCAGCAGCCAAGGGGACAGGGCTCGTGACACCATATATTTT
d_call: NA; j_call: TRBJ2-3; v_call: TRBV18; clone_size: NA; cdr3_aa: CASSAGDTQYF; cdr3_nt: TGTGCCAGCTCCGCTGGCGATACGCAGTATTTT
d_call: NA; j_call: TRBJ2-3; v_call: TRBV29-1; clone_size: NA; cdr3_aa: CSVEGGQAYTDTQYF; cdr3_nt: TGCAGCGTTGAAGGGGGGCAGGCCTACACAGATACGCAGTATTTT
d_call: NA; j_call: TRBJ1-1; v_call: TRBV29-1; clone_size: NA; cdr3_aa: CSVEGGATEAFF; cdr3_nt: TGCAGCGTTGAGGGAGGGGCCACTGAAGCTTTCTTT
d_call: NA; j_call: TRBJ2-1; v_call: TRBV9; clone_size: NA; cdr3_aa: CASSVGVEQFF; cdr3_nt: TGTGCCAGCAGCGTAGGGGTAGAGCAGTTCTTC
d_call: TRBD2; j_call: TRBJ2-3; v_call: TRBV10-3; clone_size: NA; cdr3_aa: CAISELAGSTDTQYF; cdr3_nt: TGTGCCATCAGTGAACTAGCGGGAAGCACAGATACGCAGTATTTT
d_call: NA; j_call: TRBJ2-6; v_call: TRBV5-1; clone_size: NA; cdr3_aa: CASSLVNGGSGANVLTF; cdr3_nt: TGCGCCAGCAGCTTGGTGAATGGAGGGTCTGGGGCCAACGTCCTGACTTTC
d_call: NA; j_call: TRBJ2-3; v_call: TRBV7-2; clone_size: NA; cdr3_aa: CASSLGQGDTQYF; cdr3_nt: TGTGCCAGCAGCTTAGGGCAAGGGGATACGCAGTATTTT
d_call: NA; j_call: TRBJ1-6; v_call: TRBV6-6; clone_size: NA; cdr3_aa: CASSPRGAGSPLHF; cdr3_nt: TGTGCCAGCAGTCCTAGGGGAGCTGGATCACCCCTCCACTTT
d_call: TRBD2; j_call: TRBJ2-7; v_call: TRBV10-1; clone_size: NA; cdr3_aa: CASSAGTRTYEQYF; cdr3_nt: TGCGCCAGCAGTGCCGGGACTAGGACCTACGAGCAGTACTTC
d_call: NA; j_call: TRBJ2-1; v_call: TRBV2; clone_size: NA; cdr3_aa: CASSNTVGEQFF; cdr3_nt: TGTGCCAGCAGTAACACGGTTGGTGAGCAGTTCTTC